The 22 T cell receptor beta chains presented below share a single source sample, sequenced in a study of cytomegalovirus exposure and HLA in healthy donors listed by TCRdb under 2017. The method was the immunoSEQ multiplex PCR assay. A mixture of 60 forward primers for TCR Vbeta segments and 13 reverse primers for TCR Jbeta segments was used in the multiplex PCR. TCRdb stores this immuneACCESS table with in-frame sequences only. Part of the clones is absent; in the studies checked, under half of the shortfall reflects unresolved V genes, and no reason is known for the rest. Counted in this sample were 95,000 to 150,000 clones; about 75% of them appeared once. The ten most abundant clones make up approximately 28% of the sample. The material sequenced was PBMCs. The source of these receptors is a man aged 60 to 75 in good health and CMV-seropositive.

The chain links TRBV5-6 to TRBJ1-2; 10 bases agree with TRBD1. Per the germline V gene, CDR1 is SGHDT and CDR2 is YYEEEE. The CDR3 has 15 amino acids. After removal of 0 bases from V and 4 bases from J, the junction contained 3 bases not matched to a gene. This chain's CDR3 is CASSLGQGASYGYTF. CDR3 in DNA: TGTGCCAGCAGCTTGGGACAGGGGGCGAGCTATGGCTACACCTTC.

The chain joins TRBV15 to TRBJ2-6, with 8 positions matching TRBD1. This CDR3 region has 15 residues. The V segment lost 3 bases and the J segment 2 bases; nucleotides outside the gene matches: 0. Germline V gene data show CDR1 as LNHNV and CDR2 as YYDKDF (reference sequence). The CDR3 DNA is TGTGCCACCAGCAGGGACAGGGCTGGGGCCAACGTCCTGACTTTC. Encoded protein: CATSRDRAGANVLTF.

This chain joins TRBV6-1 and TRBJ1-6; the D is unclear. This CDR3 contains 15 residues. Germline V lookup: CDR1 MNHNS, CDR2 SASEGT. V lost 6 bases to trimming and J lost 7 bases, with 16 bases between them. The CDR3 region is CASSERKEGNSPLHF. CDR3 DNA: TGTGCCAGCAGCGAACGGAAGGAGGGAAATTCACCCCTCCACTTT.

The chain has TRBV7-2 and TRBJ1-1; perhaps TRBD1 as D (5 bases). The V end lost 4 bases, the J end lost 7 bases, and 13 bases lay between the germline ends. Germline lookup yields CDR1 SGHTA and CDR2 FQGNSA. This CDR3 spans 13 amino acids. The CDR3 reads CASSSSRQLEAFF. Written as DNA, the CDR3 is TGTGCCAGCAGCTCCTCTCGACAGCTTGAAGCTTTCTTT.

V gene TRBV7-8 combines with J gene TRBJ1-1; the D gene is possibly TRBD1 (5 bases). Germline V CDR1 and CDR2: SGHVS, FQNEAQ. The CDR3 contains 13 residues. Trimming removed 5 bases at V and 10 bases at J, with 17 bases between. The DNA of the CDR3 is TGTGCCAGCAGCCGGGCGGGACCCGGAGGAGCTTTCTTT. Translation: CASSRAGPGGAFF.

The CDR3 region has the DNA TGTGCCAGCAGTTTACAGAGCGGGCCGCAGTTCTTC. As protein: CASSLQSGPQFF. The chain combines TRBV28 with TRBJ2-1; a weak D match, TRBD2 (6 bases). The CDR3 totals 12 residues. The ends were cut back, 2 bases at V and 12 bases at J, with 11 bases in the middle. The germline V gene has CDR1 MDHEN and CDR2 SYDVKM.

This chain joins TRBV10-2 and TRBJ2-2, with 12 bases identical to TRBD2. CDR3 size: 20 residues. J was trimmed by 5 bases and V by 4 bases; bases with no gene match: 17. Germline CDR1 is WSHSY and CDR2 is SAAADI. CDR3 in DNA: TGCGCCAGCAGTGGTCCCTGGGGTCTAGCGGGGGGGCCGGGGACCGGGGAGCTGTTTTTT. This codes for CASSGPWGLAGGPGTGELFF.

V and J are TRBV27 and TRBJ1-6, with a tentative D call TRBD1 (6 bases). Trimming removed 4 bases from V and 7 bases from J, with 17 bases in between. Germline V lookup: CDR1 MNHEY, CDR2 SMNVEV (reference sequence). The CDR3 sequence is 16 residues long. CDR3 protein: CASSSSTGRQNSPLHF. CDR3 sequence (DNA): TGTGCCAGCAGTTCCTCCACAGGGCGCCAAAATTCACCCCTCCACTTT.

CDR3 residues: CASSPPSPGQGLFRDTEAFF. DNA of the CDR3: TGTGCCAGCTCACCACCATCACCGGGACAGGGGTTGTTCAGGGACACTGAAGCTTTCTTT. V is TRBV18 and J is TRBJ1-1, with TRBD1 identical over 10 bases. V lost 0 bases to trimming and J lost 3 bases; unmatched junction nucleotides: 16. CDR1 and CDR2 (germline): KGHSH, LQKENI. There are 20 residues in the CDR3.

This clone was found a few times. CDR3 in amino acids: CASSPRQGRTEAFF. DNA for the CDR3: TGTGCCAGTAGTCCCCGACAGGGCAGGACTGAAGCTTTCTTT. The V gene is TRBV19, the J gene TRBJ1-1; TRBD1 matches 7 bases. From germline, CDR1 is LNHDA and CDR2 SQIVND (reference sequence). The CDR3 consists of 14 residues. J was trimmed by 5 bases and V by 5 bases; bases with no gene match: 8.

This clone has only a few counts. J is TRBJ2-7 and V is TRBV21-1; the D call TRBD2 from the table was never checked on the DNA. TRBV21-1 is flagged as a pseudogene. The CDR3 contains 10 residues. This CDR3 reads CASLRYEQYF. The CDR3 DNA reads as TGTGCCAGCCTCCGTTACGAGCAGTACTTC.

A remark on this clone: Other DNA sequences from this sample encode an identical CDR3 as well. The rearrangement uses TRBV2 and TRBJ2-1, with D perhaps matching TRBD2 (5 bases). CDR1 is SNHLY and CDR2 is FYNNEI in the germline V gene. V was shortened by 6 bases and J by 9 bases, with 24 bases between the two germline ends. This CDR3 region has 16 residues. The CDR3 DNA is TGTGCCAGCAGCGGTTCGGCTAGCCACCTCTTAGGTGAGCAGTTCTTC. Amino acid sequence: CASSGSASHLLGEQFF.

The rearrangement links TRBV28 to TRBJ2-7; TRBD1 matches at 9 bases. The CDR3 contains 15 residues. With V trimmed by 6 bases and J by 7 bases, 13 bases remained unmatched. Germline V CDR1 and CDR2: MDHEN, SYDVKM. The CDR3 here is CASSQAGTGSEEQYF. The CDR3 DNA sequence: TGTGCCAGCAGCCAAGCCGGGACAGGGTCAGAAGAGCAGTACTTC.

This clone was detected only a few times. The V gene is TRBV5-1, the J gene TRBJ2-7; a weak D match, TRBD1 (5 bases). CDR3 length: 13 amino acids. Germline V CDR1 and CDR2: SGHRS, YFSETQ. The V gene lost 3 bases and the J gene lost 5 bases, with 12 bases spanning the gap. CDR3 amino acids: CASSSGSGDEQYF. The CDR3 DNA reads TGCGCCAGCAGCTCAGGGTCGGGCGACGAGCAGTACTTC.

Concerning this clone itself: Other nucleotide sequences from this sample produce the same CDR3. The chain carries TRBV19 and TRBJ2-3, with D unresolved. In germline, CDR1 is LNHDA, CDR2 SQIVND (reference sequence). The CDR3 contains 12 residues. The V end was cut by 5 bases, the J end by 6 bases, with 9 bases between. CDR3 nucleotides: TGTGCCAGTAGTCTTAGCTTTGATACGCAGTATTTT. It is translated as CASSLSFDTQYF.

The chain uses TRBV28 and TRBJ2-2; no clear D. Trimming stripped 5 bases from V and 4 bases from J, with 11 bases between. CDR1 is MDHEN and CDR2 is SYDVKM in the germline V gene. CDR3 length: 14 residues. Here the CDR3 DNA reads TGTGCCAGCAGTCCCTTGGTTAGCACCGGGGAGCTGTTTTTT. Translating it yields CASSPLVSTGELFF.

This chain uses TRBV30 with TRBJ2-5; maybe TRBD2 (7 bases). V lost 1 base and J 5 bases, leaving 14 bases between the germline ends. The germline V gene encodes CDR1 GTSNPN and CDR2 SVGIG (reference sequence). This CDR3 region has 14 residues. The CDR3 loop reads CAWSAGGAGETQYF. DNA of the CDR3: TGTGCCTGGAGTGCTGGGGGGGCCGGGGAGACCCAGTACTTC.

V usage is TRBV18 and J usage is TRBJ2-5; D not resolved. V lost 3 bases and J lost 3, with 8 bases in between. The CDR3 covers 13 residues. Germline CDR1 reads KGHSH; CDR2 reads LQKENI. The CDR3: CASSPQREETQYF. The CDR3 DNA reads TGTGCCAGCTCACCCCAACGAGAAGAGACCCAGTACTTC. Full variable domain (remainder filled in from reference TRBV18 and TRBJ2-5): NAGVMQNPRHLVRRRGQEARLRCSPMKGHSHVYWYRQLPEEGLKFMVYLQKENIIDESGMPKERFSAEFPKEGPSILRIQQVVRGDSAAYFCASSPQREETQYFGPGTRLLVL.

The CDR3 DNA is TGTGCCTGGACCAAGAGTGGGACAGGGGGGTATGGCTACACCTTC. Amino acids: CAWTKSGTGGYGYTF. This rearrangement joins TRBV30 to TRBJ1-2; 11 bases are shared with TRBD1. The J segment lost 5 bases and the V segment lost 4 bases, leaving 9 bases of the junction unmatched. This CDR3 contains 15 residues. The germline CDR1 and CDR2 sequences are GTSNPN and SVGIG (reference sequence).

This chain connects TRBV5-1 to TRBJ1-2; possibly TRBD1 for D (5 bases). V dropped 5 bases and J dropped 8 bases, with 22 bases sitting between them. CDR1 SGHRS and CDR2 YFSETQ come from the germline V gene. CDR3 length equals 15 residues. The CDR3 reads CASRSLGGGEYGYTF. The CDR3 nucleotides are TGCGCCAGCAGGTCATTAGGCGGGGGGGAGTACGGCTACACCTTC.

On this clone: Within the sample, other DNA sequences also encode this same CDR3. The chain carries TRBV30 and TRBJ2-3; no clear D. The germline V and J ends were trimmed by 1 base and 4 bases, with 18 bases remaining between them. This CDR3 has 16 amino acids. The germline V gene encodes CDR1 GTSNPN and CDR2 SVGIG (reference sequence). CDR3 loop: CAWSEWYSGLADTQYF. The CDR3 DNA sequence: TGTGCCTGGAGTGAATGGTATAGTGGGCTCGCAGATACGCAGTATTTT.

This chain joins TRBV5-1 and TRBJ2-7, with 9 bases identical to TRBD1. J was trimmed by 2 bases and V by 7 bases; bases with no gene match: 1. The CDR3 extends over 12 amino acids. Germline CDR1 SGHRS, CDR2 YFSETQ. The CDR3 sequence: CASGTGPYEQYF. For the CDR3, the DNA is TGCGCCAGCGGGACAGGGCCCTACGAGCAGTACTTC.